Each of the 11 T cell receptor beta chains below was sequenced from the same sample in a study of cytomegalovirus exposure and HLA in healthy donors. The PCR was carried out with 60 Vbeta primers and 13 Jbeta primers. The protocol was immunoSEQ multiplex PCR, while the TCRdb copy is restricted to in-frame clones and leaves out a portion. The table records some 190,000 clones, 65% to 90% of them present only once. Sequenced: PBMCs. The receptors were sampled from a woman in her thirties in good health and CMV-seronegative.

This chain uses TRBV5-6 with TRBJ2-5, with a possible D match to TRBD2 (6 bases). The J call may be incorrect, as the DNA end agrees better with TRBJ2-7. The CDR3 extends over 15 amino acids. The germline CDR1 and CDR2 sequences are SGHDT and YYEEEE. The CDR3 region has the DNA TGTGCCAGCAGCTGGGGGATAGCGGCAGGATACGAGCAGTACTTC. Translating gives CASSWGIAAGYEQYF.

V usage is TRBV2 and J usage is TRBJ1-4, with D tentatively TRBD1 (6 bases). The germline gives CDR1 SNHLY, CDR2 FYNNEI. The germline V and J ends were trimmed by 5 bases and 13 bases, with 20 bases remaining between them. The CDR3 has 14 residues. Here the CDR3 reads CASSTQGEGQTLFF. Written as DNA, the CDR3 is TGTGCCAGCAGTACCCAGGGAGAAGGACAGACACTGTTTTTT.

This clone was found once. The chain is built from TRBV28 and TRBJ2-7; tentatively, D is TRBD1 (6 bases). Per germline, CDR1 MDHEN and CDR2 SYDVKM. The CDR3 spans 16 residues. V lost 1 base, J lost 4 bases, and 17 bases lay in between. Here the CDR3 reads CASSLSGRGKFYEQYF. As DNA, the CDR3 is TGTGCCAGCAGTTTATCCGGCAGGGGTAAATTTTACGAGCAGTACTTC.

This clone appeared a single time. The gene calls are TRBV6-1 and TRBJ2-2; 9 bases map to TRBD2. This CDR3 contains 14 residues. Germline lookup yields CDR1 MNHNS and CDR2 SASEGT. With V trimmed by 6 bases and J by 1 base, 0 bases remained unmatched. This CDR3 is CASRTSGNTGELFF. CDR3 nucleotides: TGTGCCAGCAGGACTAGCGGGAACACCGGGGAGCTGTTTTTT.

Only a few counts were recorded for this clone. This rearrangement joins TRBV7-8 to TRBJ1-1, with D possibly being TRBD1 (5 bases). From germline, CDR1 is SGHVS and CDR2 FQNEAQ. The CDR3 has 13 amino acids. Deletions cut 0 bases from V and 8 bases from J, with 10 bases between. The CDR3 region has the DNA TGTGCCAGCAGCTTAGCTTTTCGGGGGGAAGCTTTCTTT. This sequence encodes CASSLAFRGEAFF.

This clone was counted once. This CDR3 is also generated by other DNA sequences in the sample. J is TRBJ1-2 and V is TRBV18; D might be TRBD1 (6 bases). V lost 1 base and J lost 6, with 9 bases in between. The germline V gene encodes CDR1 KGHSH and CDR2 LQKENI. The CDR3 covers 13 residues. The CDR3 DNA reads as TGTGCCAGCTCACCACGACAGGAGGATGGCTACACCTTC. Amino acid sequence: CASSPRQEDGYTF.

This chain uses TRBV6-1 with TRBJ2-2; D might be TRBD1 (6 bases). The germline V gene encodes CDR1 MNHNS and CDR2 SASEGT. The CDR3 sequence is 13 residues long. Between the trimmed V and J ends, which lost 3 bases and 7 bases, there was a span of 9 bases. The CDR3 reads CASSDRGVGELFF. CDR3 sequence (DNA): TGTGCCAGCAGTGACAGGGGAGTCGGGGAGCTGTTTTTT.

The V call is TRBV28, the J call TRBJ1-4, with TRBD1 matching 10 bases. This CDR3 spans 15 amino acids. Losses at the gene ends were 4 bases for V and 8 bases for J; bases not matched to a gene: 7. Germline V gives CDR1 MDHEN, CDR2 SYDVKM. Here the CDR3 DNA reads TGTGCCAGCAGTTACCTGACAGGGGGCCGCGAAAAACTGTTTTTT. Translation: CASSYLTGGREKLFF.

The rearrangement uses TRBV6-5 and TRBJ2-3; D uncertain. Trimming removed 2 bases from V and 4 bases from J, with 13 bases in between. The CDR3 has 15 amino acids. Germline lookup yields CDR1 MNHEY and CDR2 SVGAGI. The CDR3 reads CASSYTSGLADTQYF. For the CDR3, the DNA is TGTGCCAGCAGTTACACGTCGGGTCTGGCAGATACGCAGTATTTT.

This rearrangement joins TRBV6-5 to TRBJ2-2, with 11 nucleotides matching TRBD2. From germline, CDR1 is MNHEY and CDR2 SVGAGI. Trimming removed 6 bases from V and 7 bases from J; junction bases left unmatched: 4. This CDR3 spans 14 amino acids. CDR3 sequence reads: CASRTSGTGGELFF. CDR3 coding DNA: TGTGCCAGCAGGACTAGCGGGACCGGCGGGGAGCTGTTTTTT.

The gene calls are TRBV19 and TRBJ2-3; no definite D call. The CDR3 is 13 amino acids. The V gene lost 3 bases and the J gene lost 6 bases, with 10 bases spanning the gap. Germline loops: CDR1 LNHDA, CDR2 SQIVND (reference sequence). The DNA of the CDR3 is TGTGCCAGTAGTATCTCACAGCCGGATACGCAGTATTTT. Translating gives CASSISQPDTQYF.